Detailed here is one T cell receptor beta chain. Its antigen is not identified. TCRdb re-called the RT-PCR reads through MiXCR, storing one row per CDR3 protein. In the table there are about 580,000 distinct CDR3 sequences, 14% of which are singletons. The sample comes from a study of response to subunit inactivated influenza vaccine. General observations from the study: Only a handful of new T cells, the authors suggested, are recruited with each seasonal influenza vaccination.

CDR3 length equals 17 residues. The V gene lost 4 bases and the J gene lost 7 bases, with 22 bases spanning the gap. Germline values: CDR1 LNHDA, CDR2 SQIVND (reference sequence). The rearrangement joins TRBV19 to TRBJ2-2, with D uncertain. The sequenced sample was PBMCs from blood, obtained 11 to 12 days after vaccination. The clonotype was recovered from a man aged 50 or older who received an inactivated influenza vaccine. The CDR3 bases are TGTGCCAGTAGTAACCCTTTTGCCTCGCCAGGCGGCGGGGAGCTGTTTTTT. It encodes CASSNPFASPGGGELFF.